A selection of T cell receptor beta chains follows, all from one sample in a study of T-cell memory formation after mild COVID-19. MiXCR was run by TCRdb on the 5' RACE reads, yielding one entry per CDR3 protein. This sample has 300,000 to 350,000 distinct CDR3 sequences, with 13% to 15% found just once. The material sequenced was PBMCs or a T cell subset sorted from them (not recorded which). The receptors come from a young man who had mild COVID-19 (a few samples of this study predate the infection). Cell type and time point are not known. CDR3s include the opening cysteine and the closing phenylalanine or tryptophan. The D gene is left open where the match is weak. The listing skips clone size in some rows; elsewhere it reads once, few, many or a size class.

TRBV7-2	13	TRBJ2-1	many	NA	TGTGCCAGCAGCTCCCGGGTCTACAATGAGCAGTTCTTC	CASSSRVYNEQFF
TRBV24-1	15	TRBJ2-5	large	NA	TGTGCCACCAGTGATGCAGGGGAGGGTCGGGAGACCCAGTACTTC	CATSDAGEGRETQYF
TRBV6-2/TRBV6-3	19	TRBJ2-1	few	TRBD2	TGTGCCAGCAGTTACGAAGGACTAGCGGGGGTTACTTGGAACAATGAGCAGTTCTTC	CASSYEGLAGVTWNNEQFF
TRBV5-1	16	TRBJ1-6	NA	TRBD1	TGCGCCAGCCAAATTCAGCCGGGACAGGGAAATTCACCCCTCCACTTT	CASQIQPGQGNSPLHF
TRBV7-9	14	TRBJ2-1	NA	NA	TGTGCCAGCAGCTTAAACCCTGATGGGTTCGAGCAGTTCTTC	CASSLNPDGFEQFF
TRBV6-5	15	TRBJ1-5	few	NA	TGTGCCAGCAGTTACTCGGGAGGGCTCAATCAGCCCCAGCATTTT	CASSYSGGLNQPQHF
TRBV7-2	16	TRBJ2-7	NA	NA	TGTGCCAGCAGCTTATTTTCCCAGCCTCTCACCTACGAGCAGTACTTC	CASSLFSQPLTYEQYF
TRBV25-1	16	TRBJ1-1	NA	NA	TGTGCCAGCAGACCCCGTGGGGACCGGCTGAACACTGAAGCTTTCTTT	CASRPRGDRLNTEAFF
TRBV4-1	14	TRBJ2-7	NA	NA	TGCGCCAGCAGCACCGGGACCCAGGAAGACGAGCAGTACTTC	CASSTGTQEDEQYF
TRBV6-6	13	TRBJ2-1	NA	NA	TGTGCCAGCAGTCCCCACCGCAACAATGAGCAGTTCTTC	CASSPHRNNEQFF
TRBV4-1	14	TRBJ2-5	few	NA	TGCGCCAGCAGCCGCCGGGGGGCCGGCGAGACCCAGTACTTC	CASSRRGAGETQYF
TRBV12-3/TRBV12-4	14	TRBJ2-5	NA	NA	TGTGCCAGCAGACTCACAGGGTTCCAAGAGACCCAGTACTTC	CASRLTGFQETQYF
TRBV5-1	15	TRBJ2-7	many	NA	TGCGCCAGCAGCCGTTCAGCGACAGGGACTTACGAGCAGTACTTC	CASSRSATGTYEQYF
TRBV19	13	TRBJ2-7	NA	NA	TGTGCCAGTAGTACTGGACTGAAATACGAGCAGTACTTC	CASSTGLKYEQYF
TRBV20-1	13	TRBJ2-3	few	TRBD2	TGCAGCGCTGGGCGGGGGGGTCAATATACGCAGTATTTT	CSAGRGGQYTQYF
TRBV19	16	TRBJ2-3	NA	NA	TGTGCCAGTAGTGAATTCGGACAGTCCCTCACAGATACGCAGTATTTT	CASSEFGQSLTDTQYF
TRBV28	15	TRBJ2-3	few	NA	TGTGCCAGCAGTTTACCAACAGGACGCACAGATACGCAGTATTTT	CASSLPTGRTDTQYF
TRBV10-3	17	TRBJ2-3	few	NA	TGTGCCATCAGTGAGCCCCGGGGCAGGGCTGCCGGGGATACGCAGTATTTT	CAISEPRGRAAGDTQYF
TRBV7-8	18	TRBJ2-4	NA	NA	TGTGCCAGCAGCTCACGTACGCAGAGGAGGATAGCCAAAAACGTTCAGTACTTC	CASSSRTQRRIAKNVQYF